This TCR beta chain was captured in a study of T cells in Graves' hyperthyroidism and ophthalmopathy. Findings of the study overall: It was a median roughly six months before onset that the model predicted ophthalmopathy.

Out of around 10 ml of fresh peripheral blood came the PBMCs. RNA transcripts provided the source from which TCR beta CDR3 regions were amplified. A first-round RT-PCR of the TCR CDR3 used the HTBI primer set. A single record per CDR3 protein comes from TCRdb applying MiXCR to the multiplex PCR reads. Among fewer than 750,000 distinct CDR3 sequences, roughly 15% were seen once, and the ten largest hold about an eighth. This clonotype appeared many times. Its antigen is currently unknown. The V end lost 5 bases, the J end lost 4 bases, and 9 bases lay between the germline ends. CDR3 length: 13 residues.

Sequencing was done on a sample of blood. The V call is TRBV12-3 or TRBV12-4, the J call TRBJ1-5; weak D call: TRBD1 (6 bases). This sequence was found in a woman aged 45 to 65 with Graves' ophthalmopathy. This chain's CDR3 is CASSQGQNQPQHF. In DNA form, the CDR3 reads TGTGCCAGCAGTCAAGGACAGAATCAGCCCCAGCATTTT.